This passage covers 27 T cell receptor beta chains from one sample sequenced in a study of human T cells and chemical hapten exposure. Each CDR3 protein gets one entry after TCRdb re-called the RACE reads with MiXCR. The sample has under 450,000 distinct CDR3 sequences; roughly 6% are singletons. Time point here: patch test 2, 6 weeks after DPC sensitization. Specified treatment: therapeutic diphenylcyclopropenone sensitization with weekly scalp DPC. Sequencing was performed on whole blood, taken in connection with sensitization to the hapten diphenylcyclopropenone (DPC). Source of these receptors: a woman aged 18-29 years with alopecia areata. Some clones in this sample may be carry-over from other donors' samples.

This clonotype showed up just a few times. The genes are TRBV6-6 and TRBJ2-2; 7 bases map to TRBD1. The germline gives CDR1 MNHNY, CDR2 SVGAGI (reference sequence). This CDR3 is 15 amino acids long. V lost 0 bases to trimming and J lost 8 bases; unmatched junction nucleotides: 6. CDR3 sequence (DNA): TGTGCCAGCAGTTACTCAATGACAGGGTCTGGGGAGCTGTTTTTT. Translating gives CASSYSMTGSGELFF.

This clonotype has at least ten counts. The chain is built from TRBV20-1 and TRBJ2-7; D may be TRBD1 or TRBD2 (6 bases each). There are 13 residues in the CDR3. The germline CDR1 and CDR2 sequences are DFQATT and SNEGSKA (reference sequence). V shed 6 bases and J shed 6 bases, with 18 bases lying between them. Written as DNA, the CDR3 is TGCAGTGCCGCACCAAGGGGGGTTGGCGAGCAGTACTTC. It encodes CSAAPRGVGEQYF.

This CDR3 reads CASRLDMLRDEQFF. CDR3 nucleotide sequence: TGCGCCAGCAGGCTGGACATGCTAAGGGATGAGCAGTTCTTC. The chain has TRBV5-1 and TRBJ2-1; TRBD1 might be the D (5 bases). This CDR3 is built from 14 residues. Deletions cut 5 bases from V and 8 bases from J, with 17 bases between. In germline, CDR1 is SGHRS, CDR2 YFSETQ.

This clonotype was seen a handful of times. The rearrangement links TRBV29-1 to TRBJ2-7, with 12 bases that match TRBD1. V trimming: 4 bases; J trimming: 5 bases; junction bases outside the gene matches: 3. The CDR3 runs 13 residues. Germline CDR1 reads SQVTM; CDR2 reads ANQGSEA. This chain's CDR3 is CSVAGTGGDEQYF. CDR3 bases: TGCAGCGTTGCCGGGACAGGGGGCGACGAGCAGTACTTC.

Many counts were recorded for this clonotype. V usage is TRBV28 and J usage is TRBJ2-7, with a weak D call TRBD1 (6 bases). The CDR3 has 16 amino acids. Germline V CDR1 and CDR2: MDHEN, SYDVKM. Trimming removed 1 base at V and 0 bases at J, with 13 bases between. CDR3 in amino acids: CASSLFGGSSSYEQYF. The CDR3 bases are TGTGCCAGCAGTTTATTTGGGGGCTCCAGCTCCTACGAGCAGTACTTC.

Ten or more counts support this clonotype. CDR3 DNA sequence: TGCGCCAGCAGTCAACAGGGCGGGGGCACTGAAGCTTTCTTT. Protein sequence: CASSQQGGGTEAFF. This chain joins TRBV4-1 and TRBJ1-1, with a tentative D call TRBD1 (6 bases). The CDR3 extends over 14 amino acids. Germline V gene data show CDR1 as MGHRA and CDR2 as YSYEKL. V was pared by 6 bases and J by 4 bases, with 15 bases between.

This clonotype was counted ten times or more. The chain uses TRBV11-2 and TRBJ2-3, with 11 nucleotides matching TRBD2. The CDR3 covers 16 residues. Germline loops: CDR1 SGHAT, CDR2 FQNNGV. V shed 5 bases, J shed 4 bases, and the junction held 8 bases outside the gene matches. CDR3 region: CASSVRLAGLADTQYF. The CDR3 region has the DNA TGTGCCAGCAGCGTTAGACTAGCGGGGTTGGCAGATACGCAGTATTTT.

J is TRBJ2-3 and V is TRBV5-1, with TRBD2 matching 7 bases. V trimming: 4 bases; J trimming: 2 bases; junction bases outside the gene matches: 7. The CDR3 extends over 15 amino acids. Germline assignment: CDR1 SGHRS and CDR2 YFSETQ. Here the CDR3 DNA reads TGCGCCAGCAGCCTGGGGCTAGCGGACACAGATACGCAGTATTTT. Amino acids: CASSLGLADTDTQYF.

The rearrangement links TRBV7-2 to TRBJ1-1; 8 bases are shared with TRBD1. From germline, CDR1 is SGHTA and CDR2 FQGNSA. CDR3 size: 16 residues. The V segment lost 2 bases and the J segment 1 base; nucleotides outside the gene matches: 6. CDR3 residues: CASSLLTGVGNTEAFF. CDR3 bases: TGTGCCAGCAGCTTACTGACAGGGGTTGGGAACACTGAAGCTTTCTTT.

CDR3 region: CASRGTLNYEQYF. The CDR3 region has the DNA TGCGCCAGCCGCGGGACACTGAACTACGAGCAGTACTTC. This chain joins TRBV5-1 and TRBJ2-7, with D possibly called TRBD1 or TRBD2 (6 bases each). V was pared by 7 bases and J by 3 bases, with 14 bases between. The CDR3 loop spans 13 amino acids. Germline assignment: CDR1 SGHRS and CDR2 YFSETQ.

This CDR3 is CASSQGTGVIDGYTF. The CDR3 DNA is TGTGCCAGCAGCCAGGGGACAGGGGTAATCGATGGCTACACCTTC. This chain joins TRBV4-2 and TRBJ1-2, with 10 nucleotides matching TRBD1. Germline values: CDR1 LGHNA, CDR2 YNFKEQ. Losses at the gene ends were 3 bases for V and 6 bases for J; bases not matched to a gene: 7. The CDR3 spans 15 residues.

This clonotype was found a few times. The genes are TRBV27 and TRBJ2-7, with D possibly being TRBD1 (5 bases). V was cut by 2 bases and J by 3 bases, with 8 bases left in between. This CDR3 has 13 amino acids. The V gene's germline CDR1 is MNHEY and CDR2 SMNVEV (reference sequence). CDR3 region: CASSLGADYEQYF. As DNA, the CDR3 is TGTGCCAGCAGTTTAGGGGCCGACTACGAGCAGTACTTC.

Only a few counts were recorded for this clonotype. This chain connects TRBV29-1 to TRBJ1-2; 8 bases are a match to TRBD1. Unmatched junction bases numbered 14, after V lost 7 bases and J lost 4 bases. This CDR3 comprises 15 residues. Germline loops: CDR1 SQVTM, CDR2 ANQGSEA. DNA for the CDR3: TGCAGCGCGACCCAAACCTCAGGGGGCGTCTATGGCTACACCTTC. It specifies CSATQTSGGVYGYTF.

This clonotype was detected many times. This chain joins TRBV5-5 and TRBJ2-3; D ambiguous. V lost 2 bases to trimming and J lost 1 base, with 14 bases between them. This CDR3 has 16 residues. The germline V gene has CDR1 SGHKS and CDR2 YYEKEE (reference sequence). The CDR3 sequence is CASSFYNLRGTDTQYF. The CDR3 DNA is TGTGCCAGCAGCTTTTATAATCTACGGGGCACAGATACGCAGTATTTT.

The sample holds a few counts of this clonotype. The V call is TRBV12-3 or TRBV12-4, the J call TRBJ1-6; TRBD1 is a possible D gene (6 bases). The CDR3 consists of 16 residues. Trimming cost V 4 bases and J 10 bases, with 20 bases left between them. The CDR3: CASSSRYTGSRSPLHF. The CDR3 DNA reads as TGTGCCAGCAGTTCTCGATATACAGGGTCGCGATCACCCCTCCACTTT.

This clonotype was detected only a few times. The gene calls are TRBV5-1 and TRBJ1-6; 12 positions agree with TRBD1. Trimming took 4 bases from V and 10 from J; bases not matched to a gene: 6. The CDR3 has 15 residues. In germline, CDR1 is SGHRS, CDR2 YFSETQ. The CDR3 bases are TGCGCCAGCAGCGAAGGGACAGGGGGCAAATCACCCCTCCACTTT. Translating gives CASSEGTGGKSPLHF.

This chain connects TRBV6-5 to TRBJ2-7; 9 bases line up with TRBD1. Germline CDR1 MNHEY, CDR2 SVGAGI. The CDR3 extends over 17 amino acids. V shed 2 bases and J 2 bases; nucleotides not matched to a gene: 10. For the CDR3, the DNA is TGTGCCAGCAGTTACCGCCGAGGACAGGGGAGCCCCTACGAGCAGTACTTC. Translated: CASSYRRGQGSPYEQYF.

In its sample, this clonotype was seen a few times. The rearrangement joins TRBV3-1 to TRBJ2-7; 9 positions agree with TRBD1. The CDR3 contains 15 residues. Trimming at V came to 1 base and at J to 6 bases, leaving 7 bases not matched to a gene. Per the germline V gene, CDR1 is LGHDT and CDR2 is YNNKEL (reference sequence). CDR3 sequence: CASSQVSTGGAEQYF. CDR3 nucleotides: TGTGCCAGCAGCCAAGTGAGCACAGGGGGCGCCGAGCAGTACTTC.

This clonotype was picked up many times. V usage is TRBV6-5 and J usage is TRBJ2-4, with D perhaps matching TRBD1 (6 bases). V was pared by 5 bases and J by 5 bases, with 13 bases between. CDR1 and CDR2 from the germline V gene are MNHEY and SVGAGI. CDR3 length: 14 residues. The CDR3 spells CASSPQGSQNIQYF. The CDR3 DNA is TGTGCCAGCAGTCCACAGGGCAGCCAAAACATTCAGTACTTC.

In DNA, the CDR3 is TGTGCCAGCAGCTTATTTCAGTATGGGGACACTGAAGCTTTCTTT. The encoded protein is CASSLFQYGDTEAFF. The chain carries TRBV7-6 and TRBJ1-1; no clear D. The CDR3 runs 15 residues. The germline V gene has CDR1 SGHVS and CDR2 FNYEAQ. The V end was cut by 2 bases, the J end by 3 bases, with 13 bases between.

This clonotype was picked up many times. The chain recombines TRBV6-2 or TRBV6-3 with TRBJ1-1; 7 nucleotides align to TRBD1. This CDR3 is 16 amino acids long. CDR1 MNHEY and CDR2 SVGEGT come from the germline V gene. V gave up 0 bases and J gave up 7 bases; unmatched junction bases: 11. Here the CDR3 reads CASSYSTVDRRGEAFF. The CDR3 DNA follows: TGTGCCAGCAGTTACTCGACGGTGGACAGGAGAGGTGAAGCTTTCTTT.

Many counts were recorded for this clonotype. The chain employs TRBV29-1 and TRBJ2-2; no definite D call. The CDR3 consists of 14 residues. Looked up from germline, CDR1 is SQVTM and CDR2 is ANQGSEA. Deletions cut 3 bases from V and 7 bases from J, with 15 bases between. CDR3 bases: TGCAGCGTTGAGGAGCTAGTAATCGGCGGGGAGCTGTTTTTT. Its protein product is CSVEELVIGGELFF.

The V gene is TRBV7-2, the J gene TRBJ2-7; possible D gene TRBD2, 6 bases. CDR3 length: 15 residues. V lost 5 bases to trimming and J lost 2 bases, with 16 bases between them. CDR1 is SGHTA, CDR2 FQGNSA, per germline. The CDR3 DNA reads TGTGCCAGCAGCCCCCGGGACTCTTCAACCTACGAGCAGTACTTC. Protein sequence: CASSPRDSSTYEQYF.

This clonotype was observed many times. This chain links TRBV20-1 with TRBJ2-7; D remains unclear. CDR1 is DFQATT, CDR2 SNEGSKA, per germline (reference sequence). V was clipped by 4 bases and J by 3 bases, with 10 bases between them. The CDR3 totals 12 residues. CDR3 in DNA: TGCAGTGCTACGCTAAGGAACTACGAGCAGTACTTC. Amino acid sequence: CSATLRNYEQYF.

This chain links TRBV14 with TRBJ2-3; D possibly corresponds to TRBD1 (6 bases). V was shortened by 0 bases and J by 0 bases, with 10 bases between the two germline ends. In germline, CDR1 is SGHDN, CDR2 FVKESK. CDR3 size: 16 residues. CDR3: CASSQDSGASTDTQYF. The CDR3 coding sequence is TGTGCCAGCAGCCAAGATTCAGGGGCTAGCACAGATACGCAGTATTTT.

This clonotype came up many times. The chain uses TRBV29-1 and TRBJ2-1; 9 bases are shared with TRBD2. V dropped 0 bases and J dropped 0; count of bases not matched to a gene: 3. The CDR3 spans 16 residues. In germline, CDR1 is SQVTM, CDR2 ANQGSEA. DNA of the CDR3: TGCAGCGTTGAAGATGCGGGGGGGAGCTCCTACAATGAGCAGTTCTTC. Residues: CSVEDAGGSSYNEQFF.

The chain is built from TRBV29-1 and TRBJ2-5, with 10 bases that match TRBD2. With V trimmed by 6 bases and J by 4 bases, 8 bases remained unmatched. The CDR3 loop spans 14 amino acids. CDR1 is SQVTM, CDR2 ANQGSEA, per germline. The CDR3: CSVPLAGEGETQYF. DNA for the CDR3: TGCAGCGTCCCCCTAGCGGGGGAAGGAGAGACCCAGTACTTC.